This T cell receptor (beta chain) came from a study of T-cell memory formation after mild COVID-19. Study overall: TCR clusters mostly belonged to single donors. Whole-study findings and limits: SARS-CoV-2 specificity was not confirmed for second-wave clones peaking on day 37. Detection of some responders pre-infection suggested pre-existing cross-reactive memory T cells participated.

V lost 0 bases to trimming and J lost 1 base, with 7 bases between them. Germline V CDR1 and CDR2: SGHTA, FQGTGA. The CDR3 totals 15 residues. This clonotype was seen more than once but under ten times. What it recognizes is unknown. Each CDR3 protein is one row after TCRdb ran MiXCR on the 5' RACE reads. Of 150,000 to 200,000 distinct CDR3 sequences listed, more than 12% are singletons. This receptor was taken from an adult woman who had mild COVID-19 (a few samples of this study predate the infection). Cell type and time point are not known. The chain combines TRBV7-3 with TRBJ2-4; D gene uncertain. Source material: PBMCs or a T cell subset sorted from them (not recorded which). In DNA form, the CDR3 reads TGTGCCAGCAGCTTAACTAGTAGCGCCAAAAACATTCAGTACTTC. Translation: CASSLTSSAKNIQYF.